This T cell receptor beta chain was identified in a study of early T cells in non-severe SARS-CoV-2 infection. In the study overall: From unsorted whole blood, bulk RNA was sequenced, and the chains remained unpaired.

The library protocol tagged individual cDNA molecules with unique molecular identifiers. A single record per CDR3 protein comes from TCRdb applying MiXCR to the 5' RACE reads. The sample carries tens of thousands of distinct CDR3 sequences, more than 10% recorded once. The CDR3 loop spans 13 amino acids. Germline V gene data show CDR1 as KGHDR and CDR2 as SFDVKD. The trim removed 10 bases at V and 2 bases at J, leaving 5 bases unmatched. The source is an adult who was a healthcare worker with PCR-confirmed SARS-CoV-2 infection or an uninfected control (not recorded which). The donor label of this sample is uncertain. Sequenced here: whole blood, sampled at baseline. This rearrangement joins TRBV24-1 to TRBJ2-3; 7 nucleotides agree with TRBD1. DNA of the CDR3: TGTGCCACGGGGACAGAGTCCACAGATACGCAGTATTTT. As protein: CATGTESTDTQYF.